This T cell receptor (beta chain) was recovered during a study of shared clonotypes between healthy human individuals. Sequencing used immunoSEQ multiplex PCR; TCRdb keeps in-frame clones, though not all of them. The sample shows under 850,000 clones, nearly 95% of them seen only once. A note on this clone: The antigen remains undetermined.

The study's findings and limits: Sampling covered blood only; tissue repertoires likely differ. Rarefaction revealed incomplete sorted-subset sequencing despite large depth.

The CDR3 sequence is 15 residues long. Germline V gene sequence: CDR1 SGHVS, CDR2 FNYEAQ. Trimming removed 5 bases from V and 3 bases from J; junction bases left unmatched: 7. CD45RO-negative, CCR7-positively selected cells formed the naive CD8 fraction, excluding terminally differentiated effector memory CD45RA+ cells. Donors had no recently reported acute infections or vaccinations and were HIV-negative. Sequencing used naive CD8+ T cells sorted from blood. This clonotype originated in a man aged 25-45 years in good health. The chain joins TRBV7-6 to TRBJ2-1; 7 nucleotides match TRBD1. The DNA of the CDR3 is TGTGCCAGCAGCCTGGGACAGAGCGACTACAATGAGCAGTTCTTC. It codes for CASSLGQSDYNEQFF.